This T cell receptor beta chain is from a study of naive and memory T cell subsets. CDR3 length: 14 residues. Trimming stripped 4 bases from V and 3 bases from J, with 11 bases between. Germline CDR1 is LGHNA and CDR2 is YSLEER. Study-wide results and limits: Findings for naive and memory subsets could not be checked against ground truth. Gini index rose across naive, CM, EM and EMRA in CD4 and CD8.

Turning to this clonotype: Its antigen is not identified.

An equimolar mix of two oligonucleotides served as the beta constant-region primer for TRBC1 and TRBC2. Nested alpha and beta constant-region primers with the SP2 primer drove four PCR rounds on ligated cDNA. From the UMI-ligation and nested PCR reads, TCRdb called clonotypes with MiXCR, one entry per CDR3 protein. The sample lists approximately 21,000 distinct CDR3 sequences, roughly 11% occurring once. CD4 T cells were positively selected, then CD8 T cells from the CD4-negative fraction. This receptor was taken from a human donor in good health. The sample was central memory CD8+ T cells from blood. The chain combines TRBV4-3 with TRBJ2-3; D is undetermined. CDR3 sequence: CASSPSDITDTQYF. The CDR3 nucleotides are TGCGCCAGCAGCCCCAGCGACATTACAGATACGCAGTATTTT.